This entry lists 32 T cell receptor beta chains sequenced from one sample in a study of blood T cell repertoires in COVID-19 (TCRdb year 2020). The protocol used for the library was the immunoSEQ multiplex PCR assay. The source is immuneACCESS, and TCRdb retained only in-frame sequences with V and J called. Part of the clones is not carried over; for the studies checked, unresolved V genes explain less than half of this, and the remainder is unexplained. This sample has about 240,000 clones in its table, and about 90% of those were observed once. The ten largest clones add up to around 3% of the sample. The sample was PBMCs or T cells enriched from blood (not recorded which). The receptors were gathered from a woman in her thirties or forties with acute COVID-19.

The V and J genes are TRBV5-6 and TRBJ1-1; possible D gene TRBD1, 5 bases. The CDR3 spans 15 residues. The germline V gene encodes CDR1 SGHDT and CDR2 YYEEEE. V was pared by 2 bases and J by 1 base, with 12 bases between. The CDR3: CASSFQGNRNTEAFF. CDR3 DNA sequence: TGTGCCAGCAGCTTCCAGGGTAACCGGAACACTGAAGCTTTCTTT.

The chain combines TRBV7-8 with TRBJ2-3; TRBD2 matches at 8 bases. V lost 5 bases and J lost 5; bases outside the gene matches: 18. The germline CDR1 and CDR2 sequences are SGHVS and FQNEAQ. The CDR3 has 18 amino acids. DNA of the CDR3: TGTGCCAGCAGCCCAAGGAATCTCAAGCGGGAGACGCTAGATACGCAGTATTTT. As protein: CASSPRNLKRETLDTQYF. Based on the CDR3 plus reference TRBV7-8 and TRBJ2-3, the full variable domain is GAGVSQSPRYKVAKRGQDVALRCDPISGHVSLFWYQQALGQGPEFLTYFQNEAQLDKSGLPSDRFFAERPEGSVSTLKIQRTQQEDSAVYLCASSPRNLKRETLDTQYFGPGTRLTVL.

The V and J genes are TRBV5-1 and TRBJ1-1; unclear D gene. The V and J ends lost 2 bases and 2 bases respectively, with 7 bases between them. The CDR3 extends over 13 amino acids. Germline assignment: CDR1 SGHRS and CDR2 YFSETQ. CDR3 loop: CASSFQVNTEAFF. The CDR3 nucleotides read TGCGCCAGCAGCTTCCAGGTCAACACTGAAGCTTTCTTT.

The chain carries TRBV9 and TRBJ1-3; D possibly corresponds to TRBD1 (5 bases). CDR3 length: 16 amino acids. Trimming left V 0 bases short and J 4 bases short, with 14 bases between. Germline V gives CDR1 SGDLS, CDR2 YYNGEE. CDR3 sequence: CASSVAPGALGNTIYF. The CDR3, as DNA: TGTGCCAGCAGCGTAGCCCCTGGGGCGTTGGGAAACACCATATATTTT.

The V gene is TRBV7-9, the J gene TRBJ1-2; 11 bases agree with TRBD1. Germline CDR1 SEHNR, CDR2 FQNEAQ (reference sequence). V trimming: 5 bases; J trimming: 2 bases; junction bases outside the gene matches: 7. CDR3 length: 16 amino acids. The CDR3 reads CASSTDRGRENYGYTF. In nucleotides, the CDR3 is TGTGCCAGCAGCACGGACAGGGGGCGAGAAAACTATGGCTACACCTTC.

The rearrangement joins TRBV24-1 to TRBJ2-1, with D possibly matching TRBD2 (6 bases). This CDR3 is built from 16 residues. Germline V gene lookup returns CDR1 KGHDR and CDR2 SFDVKD. The germline V and J ends were trimmed by 4 bases and 2 bases, with 14 bases remaining between them. CDR3 DNA: TGTGCCACCAGTGAATACACCGGGGGTACCTACAATGAGCAGTTCTTC. Its translation: CATSEYTGGTYNEQFF.

The chain uses TRBV5-1 and TRBJ2-5; a possible D gene is TRBD2 (5 bases). Looked up from germline, CDR1 is SGHRS and CDR2 is YFSETQ. This CDR3 region has 15 residues. V lost 5 bases and J lost 4, with 18 bases in between. CDR3 sequence (DNA): TGCGCCAGCAGGTCCGCGGGCTTCAATTCAGAGACCCAGTACTTC. Its protein product is CASRSAGFNSETQYF.

This sequence joins TRBV24-1 and TRBJ2-1; 9 bases are shared with TRBD2. The CDR3 sequence is 16 residues long. With 0 bases clipped from V and 3 bases from J, the junction kept 2 bases outside the gene matches. Germline V gene sequence: CDR1 KGHDR, CDR2 SFDVKD. This CDR3 reads CATSDLRAGGYNEQFF. The CDR3 nucleotides read TGTGCCACCAGTGATTTGCGAGCGGGAGGCTACAATGAGCAGTTCTTC.

V usage is TRBV6-5 and J usage is TRBJ2-7; a possible D gene is TRBD1 (7 bases). Germline values: CDR1 MNHEY, CDR2 SVGAGI. The V end lost 2 bases, the J end lost 1 base, and 9 bases lay between the germline ends. The CDR3 length is 14 residues. The CDR3 spells CASSYAGQSYEQYF. CDR3 DNA: TGTGCCAGCAGTTACGCGGGACAGTCCTACGAGCAGTACTTC.

The rearrangement uses TRBV11-3 and TRBJ2-1; 7 positions match TRBD1. The length of the CDR3 is 15 residues. In germline, CDR1 is SGHNT, CDR2 YENEEA. Trimming removed 6 bases from V and 1 base from J; junction bases left unmatched: 6. This chain's CDR3 is CASSRRQGSYNEQFF. In nucleotides, the CDR3 is TGTGCCAGCAGTCGTCGACAGGGATCCTACAATGAGCAGTTCTTC.

This sequence joins TRBV7-3 and TRBJ2-2, with a possible D match to TRBD2 (6 bases). CDR1 and CDR2 from the germline V gene are SGHTA and FQGTGA. V was cut by 3 bases and J by 6 bases, with 14 bases left in between. CDR3 length: 15 amino acids. CDR3 amino acids: CASSLDPREAGELFF. The CDR3 DNA sequence: TGTGCCAGCAGCTTGGATCCCAGGGAGGCCGGGGAGCTGTTTTTT.

The CDR3 spells CASSRTGTGGQHF. The CDR3 region has the DNA TGTGCCAGCTCAAGGACCGGGACAGGCGGCCAGCATTTT. The V and J genes are TRBV18 and TRBJ1-5, with 8 bases aligning to TRBD1. The V and J ends lost 5 bases and 12 bases, in that order; junction bases with no gene match: 9. The CDR3 is made up of 13 amino acids. Looked up from germline, CDR1 is KGHSH and CDR2 is LQKENI.

V and J are TRBV3-1 (or the pseudogene TRBV3-2) and TRBJ1-3; 7 nucleotides line up with TRBD1. V shed 4 bases and J 7 bases; nucleotides not matched to a gene: 7. In germline, CDR1 is LGHDT, CDR2 YNNKEL (reference sequence). This CDR3 region has 14 residues. CDR3 protein: CASSRGGAGNTIYF. CDR3 nucleotide sequence: TGTGCCAGCAGCCGAGGGGGCGCCGGGAACACCATATATTTT.

The chain has TRBV5-1 and TRBJ1-1, with D maybe TRBD1 (6 bases). The CDR3 has 13 amino acids. Germline V gene data show CDR1 as SGHRS and CDR2 as YFSETQ. Trimming took 6 bases from V and 0 from J, leaving 9 bases between them. The CDR3 sequence: CASTRTVNTEAFF. CDR3 in DNA: TGCGCCAGCACCCGGACAGTGAACACTGAAGCTTTCTTT.

The V call is TRBV30, the J call TRBJ2-6; perhaps TRBD2 as D (5 bases). This CDR3 is 17 amino acids long. Germline V lookup: CDR1 GTSNPN, CDR2 SVGIG (reference sequence). The germline V and J ends were trimmed by 0 bases and 0 bases, with 12 bases remaining between them. The CDR3 region is CAWSVRGGHSGANVLTF. The CDR3 nucleotides read TGTGCCTGGAGTGTACGAGGAGGTCACTCTGGGGCCAACGTCCTGACTTTC.

This chain joins TRBV27 and TRBJ2-7, with D hard to call. The CDR3 has 15 amino acids. Trimming took off 5 bases at V and 0 bases at J, with 14 bases between the two ends. Germline V CDR1 and CDR2: MNHEY, SMNVEV (reference sequence). DNA for the CDR3: TGTGCCAGCAGTCCTAAGACATCCTCCTCCTACGAGCAGTACTTC. It encodes CASSPKTSSSYEQYF.

The V gene is TRBV30, the J gene TRBJ2-1, with 12 bases aligning to TRBD2. Germline V lookup: CDR1 GTSNPN, CDR2 SVGIG (reference sequence). Unmatched junction bases numbered 6, after V lost 3 bases and J lost 6 bases. This CDR3 contains 15 residues. The CDR3 DNA reads TGTGCCTGGAGCTCGACTAGCGGGAGTGGCAATGAGCAGTTCTTC. It codes for CAWSSTSGSGNEQFF.

V usage is TRBV5-1 and J usage is TRBJ2-2, with a weak D call TRBD1 (5 bases). From germline, CDR1 is SGHRS and CDR2 YFSETQ. With 0 bases removed from V and 7 bases from J, the gap between germline ends came to 13 bases. This CDR3 comprises 15 residues. CDR3 sequence reads: CASSLDGRGHGELFF. Written as DNA, the CDR3 is TGCGCCAGCAGCTTGGACGGTAGGGGCCACGGGGAGCTGTTTTTT.

This chain connects TRBV27 to TRBJ1-2; D remains unclear. The V gene lost 6 bases and the J gene lost 5 bases, with 7 bases spanning the gap. The CDR3 is 11 amino acids. The germline gives CDR1 MNHEY, CDR2 SMNVEV (reference sequence). The CDR3 DNA reads TGTGCCAGCAGGACTCTTTATGGCTACACCTTC. This translates into CASRTLYGYTF.

The genes are TRBV19 and TRBJ2-5, with a weak D call TRBD2 (5 bases). Trimming removed 2 bases at V and 4 bases at J, with 17 bases between. Germline assignment: CDR1 LNHDA and CDR2 SQIVND (reference sequence). The CDR3 spans 16 residues. The DNA for the CDR3 is TGTGCCAGTAGTATAAGGCGGGTCGGAGTAGGAGAGACCCAGTACTTC. Translation: CASSIRRVGVGETQYF.

This clone occurred once. The rearrangement uses TRBV6-6 and TRBJ2-7, with a possible D match to TRBD2 (5 bases). The CDR3 loop spans 11 amino acids. V lost 6 bases and J lost 7, with 10 bases in between. CDR1 is MNHNY, CDR2 SVGAGI, per germline (reference sequence). CDR3 DNA sequence: TGTGCCAGCAGATTGGAGGCGGAGCAGTACTTC. Encoded protein: CASRLEAEQYF.

The chain employs TRBV11-3 and TRBJ1-6, with 10 bases aligning to TRBD1. The germline V gene has CDR1 SGHNT and CDR2 YENEEA. This CDR3 has 15 amino acids. J was trimmed by 9 bases and V by 5 bases; bases with no gene match: 7. CDR3 DNA: TGTGCCAGCAGCCCCCCGGGACAGGGGTCTTCACCCCTCCACTTT. Translating gives CASSPPGQGSSPLHF.

The chain links TRBV15 to TRBJ1-4; D gene uncertain. The CDR3 runs 14 residues. The germline gives CDR1 LNHNV, CDR2 YYDKDF (reference sequence). The germline V and J ends were trimmed by 0 bases and 6 bases, with 8 bases remaining between them. The CDR3 loop is CATSRDSFDEKLFF. Written as DNA, the CDR3 is TGTGCCACCAGCAGAGACAGTTTTGATGAAAAACTGTTTTTT.

The chain employs TRBV2 and TRBJ2-2; TRBD2 matches 11 bases. Germline assignment: CDR1 SNHLY and CDR2 FYNNEI. This CDR3 is built from 16 residues. Trimming cost V 6 bases and J 8 bases; bases outside gene matches: 11. CDR3 sequence (DNA): TGTGCCAGCAGAAAAACTAGCGGGAGAATATATGGGGAGCTGTTTTTT. Translated, it gives CASRKTSGRIYGELFF.

The gene calls are TRBV18 and TRBJ1-4, with D tentatively TRBD1 (5 bases). Trimming shortened V by 3 bases and J by 3 bases, and 20 bases separated the two germline ends. Germline V gives CDR1 KGHSH, CDR2 LQKENI. This CDR3 is 18 amino acids long. As DNA, the CDR3 is TGTGCCAGCTCACCTCTCCCCGGGGGGGTAGCACCTAATGAAAAACTGTTTTTT. This encodes CASSPLPGGVAPNEKLFF.

The V and J genes are TRBV4-1 and TRBJ2-7; 10 nucleotides agree with TRBD2. J lost 4 bases, V lost 4 bases, and 7 bases had no gene match. The CDR3 contains 15 residues. Germline CDR1 reads MGHRA; CDR2 reads YSYEKL. CDR3 bases: TGCGCCAGCAGCCCCGGGGCTAGCGGGAGTTACGAGCAGTACTTC. It specifies CASSPGASGSYEQYF.

V usage is TRBV11-2 and J usage is TRBJ2-1; 8 nucleotides line up with TRBD2. This CDR3 spans 13 amino acids. V shed 0 bases and J 10 bases; nucleotides not matched to a gene: 2. Germline V gene data show CDR1 as SGHAT and CDR2 as FQNNGV. The CDR3 nucleotides are TGTGCCAGCAGCTTAGAGAGGACTAGCGAGCAGTTCTTC. Translating gives CASSLERTSEQFF.

This clone occurred once. In DNA form, the CDR3 reads TGTGCCTGGAGCCCCAGCGGGAGACGTACCGGGGAGCTGTTTTTT. This codes for CAWSPSGRRTGELFF. V and J are TRBV30 and TRBJ2-2; TRBD2 matches 8 bases. V lost 3 bases and J lost 5; bases outside the gene matches: 8. CDR1 and CDR2 (germline): GTSNPN, SVGIG (reference sequence). CDR3 size: 15 residues. The full variable domain, in which reference TRBV30 and TRBJ2-2 provide the parts outside the CDR3, is SQTIHQWPATLVQPVGSPLSLECTVEGTSNPNLYWYRQAAGRGLQLLFYSVGIGQISSEVPQNLSASRPQDRQFILSSKKLLLSDSGFYLCAWSPSGRRTGELFFGEGSRLTVL.

In this sample, this clone turned up once. CDR3 sequence: CAISLIPEGGNEQFF. CDR3 bases: TGTGCCATCAGTTTAATTCCCGAAGGGGGCAATGAGCAGTTCTTC. The chain links TRBV10-3 to TRBJ2-1, with D possibly TRBD1 on 6 matching bases. The CDR3 runs to 15 residues. The germline gives CDR1 ENHRY, CDR2 SYGVKD. Trimming stripped 5 bases from V and 6 bases from J, with 17 bases between.

The chain employs TRBV15 and TRBJ2-3, with 9 positions matching TRBD2. The J segment lost 5 bases and the V segment lost 2 bases, leaving 14 bases of the junction unmatched. CDR1 is LNHNV, CDR2 YYDKDF, per germline (reference sequence). The length of the CDR3 is 18 residues. CDR3 DNA: TGTGCCACCAGCAGATCCTTGCCGGGGCGGGAGGGCGGAGATACGCAGTATTTT. It translates to CATSRSLPGREGGDTQYF.

V gene TRBV6-5 combines with J gene TRBJ1-1; D possibly corresponds to TRBD1 (5 bases). Trimming stripped 0 bases from V and 5 bases from J, with 10 bases between. Germline CDR1 reads MNHEY; CDR2 reads SVGAGI. CDR3 length equals 14 residues. CDR3 DNA: TGTGCCAGCAGTTACTCCAGGGTAGAAACTGAAGCTTTCTTT. Protein product: CASSYSRVETEAFF.

The rearrangement links TRBV28 to TRBJ1-1; TRBD1 is a possible D gene (5 bases). The CDR3 runs to 14 residues. Trimming pared 0 bases from V and 5 bases from J, leaving 10 bases between. Germline CDR1 is MDHEN and CDR2 is SYDVKM. In DNA, the CDR3 is TGTGCCAGCAGTTTATGGGGGGGTCTTACTGAAGCTTTCTTT. Its translation: CASSLWGGLTEAFF.